The 2 T cell receptor beta chains presented below share a single source sample, sequenced in a study of cytomegalovirus exposure and HLA in healthy donors. Primers: 60 Vbeta forward and 13 Jbeta reverse. TCRdb's table, derived via immunoSEQ multiplex PCR, lists solely in-frame clones and lacks some. The top ten clones hold 2.1% of a sample with roughly 140,000 clones, about 72% of them seen once. The specimen sequenced was PBMCs. All receptors come from a man aged 35 to 55 in good health and CMV-seronegative.

CDR3 protein: CASSMSWGRAMENTEAFF. CDR3 DNA sequence: TGTGCCAGTAGTATGAGTTGGGGCAGGGCAATGGAGAACACTGAAGCTTTCTTT. The V call is TRBV19, the J call TRBJ1-1; possible D gene TRBD1, 5 bases. CDR1 and CDR2 from the germline V gene are LNHDA and SQIVND (reference sequence). CDR3 size: 18 residues. V dropped 3 bases and J dropped 1 base, with 21 bases sitting between them.

The CDR3 bases are TGTGCCAGCAGCTCGACAGGGGGCTGCGTCACTGAAGCTTTCTTT. This sequence encodes CASSSTGGCVTEAFF. The V and J genes are TRBV5-6 and TRBJ1-1, with TRBD1 matching 10 bases. Unmatched junction bases numbered 6, after V lost 3 bases and J lost 4 bases. This CDR3 contains 15 residues. Germline V gene lookup returns CDR1 SGHDT and CDR2 YYEEEE.